The 5 T cell receptor beta chains below all came from one sample that was sequenced in a study of T-cell memory formation after mild COVID-19. TCRdb independently ran MiXCR on the 5' RACE reads; one entry per CDR3 protein. This sample yields approximately 560,000 distinct CDR3 sequences, of which approximately 15% are seen a single time; approximately 8.1% belongs to the top ten. Sequences were obtained from PBMCs or a T cell subset sorted from them (not recorded which). Receptor source: an adult woman who had mild COVID-19 (a few samples of this study predate the infection). Cell type and time point are not known.

This clonotype was observed a handful of times. This chain connects TRBV27 to TRBJ2-5; possible D gene TRBD1, 6 bases. V was clipped by 3 bases and J by 5 bases, with 10 bases between them. The germline CDR1 and CDR2 sequences are MNHEY and SMNVEV (reference sequence). This CDR3 is 13 amino acids long. In nucleotides, the CDR3 is TGTGCCAGCAGTTTTCAGGGGTTTGAGACCCAGTACTTC. The encoded protein is CASSFQGFETQYF.

Many counts were recorded for this clonotype. This chain joins TRBV7-9 and TRBJ2-4; 12 bases match TRBD2. The germline CDR1 and CDR2 sequences are SEHNR and FQNEAQ (reference sequence). The CDR3 runs to 16 residues. With V trimmed by 3 bases and J by 8 bases, 8 bases remained unmatched. CDR3: CASSFGLAGTADIQYF. CDR3 coding DNA: TGTGCCAGCAGCTTCGGACTAGCGGGGACTGCAGACATTCAGTACTTC.

The V and J genes are TRBV5-1 and TRBJ1-1; D is possibly TRBD1 (5 bases). Trimming left V 4 bases short and J 0 bases short, with 10 bases between. The length of the CDR3 is 14 residues. CDR1 and CDR2 (germline): SGHRS, YFSETQ. The CDR3 coding sequence is TGCGCCAGCAGCATGCAGGGTCTGAACACTGAAGCTTTCTTT. It yields the protein CASSMQGLNTEAFF.

This chain links TRBV5-1 with TRBJ1-6; 12 nucleotides line up with TRBD1. The CDR3 spans 20 residues. Unmatched junction bases numbered 12, after V lost 4 bases and J lost 1 base. Germline values: CDR1 SGHRS, CDR2 YFSETQ. The CDR3 protein is CASSQSGQGARSSYNSPLHF. The CDR3 DNA follows: TGCGCCAGCAGCCAATCGGGACAGGGGGCACGCTCGTCCTATAATTCACCCCTCCACTTT.

The J gene is TRBJ1-5, the V gene TRBV7-9; D is ambiguous. Germline CDR1 SEHNR, CDR2 FQNEAQ (reference sequence). Trimming stripped 5 bases from V and 0 bases from J, with 14 bases between. This CDR3 contains 16 residues. The CDR3 spells CASSKVAADSNQPQHF. In DNA form, the CDR3 reads TGTGCCAGCAGCAAAGTGGCGGCGGATAGCAATCAGCCCCAGCATTTT.